This T cell receptor beta chain was obtained from a study of OX40 agonist ivuxolimab in advanced cancers. Across the study: With ivuxolimab, an agonistic anti-OX40 (CD134) antibody, patients were treated. Subjects had a mean age of about 61 years, with a range of roughly 20 to 79; almost 85% were male. Prior therapy, whether anti-PD-1, anti-PD-L1 or anti-CTLA-4, was allowed, and 40% had some. Three partial responders included one hepatocellular carcinoma patient and two cutaneous melanoma patients.

Germline CDR1 SNHLY, CDR2 FYNNEI. The length of the CDR3 is 18 residues. V lost 3 bases and J lost 3; bases outside the gene matches: 14. TCRdb's copy holds only in-frame clones and misses some; the assay was immunoSEQ multiplex PCR. The repertoire includes about 65,000 clones, about 89% of them detected once, and around 2% sits in the top ten. The rearrangement uses TRBV2 and TRBJ2-7; 10 bases align to TRBD1. Sample: CD4+ or CD8+ T cells sorted from blood, taken in a trial of the OX40 agonist ivuxolimab. The clonotype was recovered from an adult with an advanced solid tumor such as melanoma, head and neck, liver or kidney cancer. CDR3 loop: CASSEVGSGTGDLYEQYF. For the CDR3, the DNA is TGTGCCAGCAGTGAGGTTGGAAGCGGGACAGGGGATCTCTACGAGCAGTACTTC.